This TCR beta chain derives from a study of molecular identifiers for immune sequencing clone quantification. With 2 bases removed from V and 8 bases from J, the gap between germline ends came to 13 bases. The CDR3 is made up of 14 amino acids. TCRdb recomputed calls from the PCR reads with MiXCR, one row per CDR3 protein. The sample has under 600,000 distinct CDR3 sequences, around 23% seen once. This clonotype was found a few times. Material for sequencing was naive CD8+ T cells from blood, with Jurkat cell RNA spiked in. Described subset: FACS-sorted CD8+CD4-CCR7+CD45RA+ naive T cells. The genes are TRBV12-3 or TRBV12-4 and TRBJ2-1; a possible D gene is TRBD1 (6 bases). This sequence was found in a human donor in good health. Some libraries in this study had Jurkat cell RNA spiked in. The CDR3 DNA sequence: TGTGCCAGCAGTTTATACCTCCAGGGGTATGAGCAGTTCTTC. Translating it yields CASSLYLQGYEQFF.